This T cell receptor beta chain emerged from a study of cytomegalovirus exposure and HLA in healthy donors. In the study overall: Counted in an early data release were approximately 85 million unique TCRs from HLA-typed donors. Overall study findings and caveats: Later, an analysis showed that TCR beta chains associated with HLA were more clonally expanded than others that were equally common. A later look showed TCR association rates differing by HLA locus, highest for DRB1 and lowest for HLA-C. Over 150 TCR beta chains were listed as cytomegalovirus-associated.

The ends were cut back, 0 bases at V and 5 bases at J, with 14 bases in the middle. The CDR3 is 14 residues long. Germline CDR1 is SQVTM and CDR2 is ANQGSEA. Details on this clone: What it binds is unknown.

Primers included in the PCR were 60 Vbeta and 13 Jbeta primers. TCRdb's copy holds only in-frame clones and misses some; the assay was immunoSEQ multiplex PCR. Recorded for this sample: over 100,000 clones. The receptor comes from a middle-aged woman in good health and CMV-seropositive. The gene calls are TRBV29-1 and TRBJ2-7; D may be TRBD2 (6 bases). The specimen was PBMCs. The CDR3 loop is CSVEDGGEGNEQYF. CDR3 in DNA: TGCAGCGTTGAAGATGGAGGGGAAGGAAACGAGCAGTACTTC.